Following are 27 T cell receptor beta chains from one sample sequenced in a study of blood T cell repertoires in COVID-19. Produced via immunoSEQ multiplex PCR; TCRdb's table is partial and in-frame only. Seen here are under 150,000 clones, approximately 80% observed once, and the top ten hold approximately 13%. Source material: peripheral blood. These receptor sequences come from a man in his sixties with active or convalescent COVID-19.

This clone has more than one count but fewer than ten. The chain is built from TRBV6-5 and TRBJ2-7, with unresolved D. V lost 2 bases and J 3 bases, leaving 8 bases between the germline ends. This CDR3 is built from 13 residues. CDR1 and CDR2 from the germline V gene are MNHEY and SVGAGI. The CDR3 DNA reads TGTGCCAGCAGTTACGGGCAGATCTACGAGCAGTACTTC. This codes for CASSYGQIYEQYF.

The V and J genes are TRBV5-1 and TRBJ2-3; D is undetermined. The CDR3 runs 15 residues. V shed 4 bases and J shed 0 bases, with 12 bases lying between them. CDR1 and CDR2 from the germline V gene are SGHRS and YFSETQ. The CDR3, as DNA: TGCGCCAGCAGCGTCGGAGATTTTAGCACAGATACGCAGTATTTT. The encoded protein is CASSVGDFSTDTQYF.

This clone was found a few times. The CDR3: CASSQGQGPSYNSPLHF. In DNA form, the CDR3 reads TGTGCCAGCAGCCAGGGCCAGGGCCCGTCCTATAATTCACCCCTCCACTTT. The chain carries TRBV5-4 and TRBJ1-6; a possible D gene is TRBD1 (5 bases). Germline lookup yields CDR1 SGHNT and CDR2 YYREEE (reference sequence). The CDR3 is 17 residues long. Trimming stripped 4 bases from V and 1 base from J, with 15 bases between.

The rearrangement joins TRBV28 to TRBJ2-7; TRBD1 is a possible D gene (5 bases). This CDR3 is 13 amino acids long. CDR1 and CDR2 (germline): MDHEN, SYDVKM. V lost 4 bases and J lost 6, with 13 bases in between. The CDR3 coding sequence is TGTGCCAGCAGTTACCCACAGGCCGTCGAGCAGTACTTC. It is translated as CASSYPQAVEQYF.

This chain links TRBV6-5 with TRBJ1-5; D gene unclear. The CDR3 is 13 residues long. The germline gives CDR1 MNHEY, CDR2 SVGAGI. Trimming cost V 4 bases and J 0 bases, with 4 bases left between them. The CDR3 DNA follows: TGTGCCAGCAGTTTCAATAGCAATCAGCCCCAGCATTTT. Residues: CASSFNSNQPQHF.

There are a few counts of this clone. The chain employs TRBV5-8 and TRBJ1-1, with 7 bases identical to TRBD1. With V trimmed by 0 bases and J by 4 bases, 3 bases remained unmatched. The CDR3 consists of 14 residues. Germline CDR1 reads SGHTS; CDR2 reads YDEGEE. The CDR3 sequence is CASSLDRGGTEAFF. CDR3 DNA sequence: TGTGCCAGCAGCTTGGACAGGGGCGGCACTGAAGCTTTCTTT.

V usage is TRBV6-2 or TRBV6-3 and J usage is TRBJ2-1, with 9 bases fitting TRBD1. The junction had 8 bases not matched to a gene; V was cut back by 2 bases and J by 6 bases. Germline V CDR1 and CDR2: MNHEY, SVGEGT. The CDR3 extends over 16 amino acids. In DNA, the CDR3 is TGTGCCAGCAGTTACCGCGGACAGGGGTCCCTCAATGAGCAGTTCTTC. Amino acids: CASSYRGQGSLNEQFF.

The chain employs TRBV9 and TRBJ2-6; no reliable D call. Germline V gives CDR1 SGDLS, CDR2 YYNGEE. The CDR3 sequence is 14 residues long. V lost 4 bases and J 4 bases, leaving 9 bases between the germline ends. The CDR3 reads CASSPTAGANVLTF. In DNA, the CDR3 is TGTGCCAGCAGCCCCACTGCGGGGGCCAACGTCCTGACTTTC.

In this sample, this clone turned up a few times. The chain has TRBV7-8 and TRBJ1-3; TRBD1 aligns across 9 bases. CDR3 length equals 15 residues. Germline V gene data show CDR1 as SGHVS and CDR2 as FQNEAQ. V lost 5 bases and J lost 4; bases outside the gene matches: 6. CDR3 sequence reads: CASSVRQGDGNTIYF. CDR3 bases: TGTGCCAGCAGCGTCCGACAGGGGGACGGAAACACCATATATTTT.

The chain combines TRBV27 with TRBJ1-4; possibly TRBD1 for D (6 bases). Per the germline V gene, CDR1 is MNHEY and CDR2 is SMNVEV (reference sequence). The CDR3 loop spans 13 amino acids. Between the trimmed V and J ends, which lost 5 bases and 8 bases, there was a span of 12 bases. CDR3 nucleotide sequence: TGTGCCAGCAGTGAGGAGGGGGGGGAAAAACTGTTTTTT. Its translation is CASSEEGGEKLFF.

The chain recombines TRBV7-2 with TRBJ1-6; 7 bases are a match to TRBD1. The CDR3 covers 15 residues. Germline-derived CDR1 and CDR2 are SGHTA and FQGNSA. The J segment lost 10 bases and the V segment lost 7 bases, leaving 13 bases of the junction unmatched. CDR3 DNA: TGTGCCAGCACCCCCAGAGGGGGCATAATATCACCCCTCCACTTT. Its protein is CASTPRGGIISPLHF.

The rearrangement joins TRBV5-1 to TRBJ1-4; maybe TRBD1 (6 bases). The germline V gene encodes CDR1 SGHRS and CDR2 YFSETQ. Trimming took off 4 bases at V and 4 bases at J, with 17 bases between the two ends. This CDR3 comprises 16 residues. CDR3 amino acids: CASSPAGVELNEKLFF. The DNA of the CDR3 is TGCGCCAGCAGCCCGGCAGGGGTCGAACTTAATGAAAAACTGTTTTTT.

V gene TRBV11-3 combines with J gene TRBJ2-2; 8 nucleotides match TRBD1. Looked up from germline, CDR1 is SGHNT and CDR2 is YENEEA. The CDR3 totals 14 residues. Losses at the gene ends were 5 bases for V and 7 bases for J; bases not matched to a gene: 6. The CDR3 here is CASSSQGARGELFF. In nucleotides, the CDR3 is TGTGCCAGCAGCAGTCAGGGGGCGCGCGGGGAGCTGTTTTTT. The full variable domain, rest sourced from reference TRBV11-3 and TRBJ2-2, is EAGVVQSPRYKIIEKKQPVAFWCNPISGHNTLYWYLQNLGQGPELLIRYENEEAVDDSQLPKDRFSAERLKGVDSTLKIQPAELGDSAVYLCASSSQGARGELFFGEGSRLTVL.

This chain joins TRBV6-2 or TRBV6-3 and TRBJ1-2; D not certain. The CDR3 has 12 amino acids. Germline loops: CDR1 MNHEY, CDR2 SVGEGT. Trimming shortened V by 2 bases and J by 4 bases, and 5 bases separated the two germline ends. The chain's CDR3 is CASSYTFYGYTF. The CDR3 DNA follows: TGTGCCAGCAGTTACACATTCTATGGCTACACCTTC.

This rearrangement joins TRBV5-6 to TRBJ1-1; a weak D match, TRBD1 (6 bases). Trimming cost V 4 bases and J 7 bases, with 14 bases left between them. Germline values: CDR1 SGHDT, CDR2 YYEEEE. The CDR3 spans 13 residues. In DNA form, the CDR3 reads TGTGCCAGCAGCCCCCGGGACACCTTTGAAGCTTTCTTT. Its translation: CASSPRDTFEAFF.

This clone was seen only once. The chain uses TRBV28 and TRBJ2-2; 12 nucleotides agree with TRBD1. Germline CDR1 reads MDHEN; CDR2 reads SYDVKM. Losses at the gene ends were 4 bases for V and 4 bases for J; bases not matched to a gene: 19. The CDR3 consists of 21 residues. The DNA of the CDR3 is TGTGCCAGCAGTTCCCTCGGAACTCGGGACAGGGGGCGGCTGGCCACCGGGGAGCTGTTTTTT. Protein: CASSSLGTRDRGRLATGELFF.

The CDR3 is CASSLKARLSGRADEQFF. The CDR3 region has the DNA TGTGCCAGCAGCTTAAAGGCACGGCTTAGCGGGAGGGCCGATGAGCAGTTCTTC. The chain is built from TRBV7-3 and TRBJ2-1; 11 bases agree with TRBD2. Germline V gene lookup returns CDR1 SGHTA and CDR2 FQGTGA. The V gene end was trimmed by 1 base and the J gene end by 8 bases; junction bases not matched to a gene: 13. CDR3 size: 18 residues.

This rearrangement joins TRBV15 to TRBJ1-6; no reliable D call. V lost 0 bases and J 6 bases, leaving 9 bases between the germline ends. Germline V gives CDR1 LNHNV, CDR2 YYDKDF (reference sequence). The CDR3 loop spans 15 amino acids. The CDR3 sequence: CATSRDGPANSPLHF. The CDR3 bases are TGTGCCACCAGCAGAGATGGGCCAGCTAATTCACCCCTCCACTTT.

The rearrangement links TRBV27 to TRBJ1-1, with 7 bases that match TRBD1. Trimming removed 0 bases from V and 2 bases from J; junction bases left unmatched: 6. Germline V gives CDR1 MNHEY, CDR2 SMNVEV (reference sequence). The CDR3 is made up of 16 amino acids. The chain's CDR3 is CASSLSPGTVNTEAFF. As DNA, the CDR3 is TGTGCCAGCAGTTTATCCCCTGGGACAGTCAACACTGAAGCTTTCTTT.

The rearrangement uses TRBV28 and TRBJ1-2, with D possibly being TRBD1 (5 bases). Germline V gives CDR1 MDHEN, CDR2 SYDVKM. Trimming stripped 10 bases from V and 4 bases from J, with 13 bases between. The CDR3 runs 12 residues. CDR3: CATAGRGYGYTF. The CDR3 DNA follows: TGTGCCACCGCAGGGAGGGGCTATGGCTACACCTTC.

The chain recombines TRBV7-2 with TRBJ1-2; no firm D call. The CDR3 has 14 amino acids. Germline lookup yields CDR1 SGHTA and CDR2 FQGNSA. V was pared by 2 bases and J by 4 bases, with 11 bases between. The CDR3 sequence is CASSLTPRGYGYTF. The CDR3 bases are TGTGCCAGCAGCTTAACCCCCCGGGGCTATGGCTACACCTTC.

This chain joins TRBV5-5 and TRBJ1-1; D possibly corresponds to TRBD1 (5 bases). This CDR3 contains 14 residues. The V end was cut by 3 bases, the J end by 4 bases, with 13 bases between. CDR1 and CDR2 from the germline V gene are SGHKS and YYEKEE (reference sequence). The CDR3 bases are TGTGCCAGCAGCTGGGAAACGGGGGGCACTGAAGCTTTCTTT. It encodes CASSWETGGTEAFF.

This clone was seen once. This chain connects TRBV5-1 to TRBJ2-7, with 8 nucleotides matching TRBD1. Germline V gives CDR1 SGHRS, CDR2 YFSETQ. J lost 5 bases, V lost 0 bases, and 16 bases had no gene match. The CDR3 extends over 18 amino acids. The CDR3 spells CASSLAPPGQVGWDEQYF. Here the CDR3 DNA reads TGCGCCAGCAGCTTGGCCCCACCGGGACAGGTGGGGTGGGACGAGCAGTACTTC.

The gene calls are TRBV27 and TRBJ2-1; the match to TRBD1 covers 7 bases. This CDR3 contains 16 residues. The trim removed 6 bases at V and 0 bases at J, leaving 8 bases unmatched. Germline V gene lookup returns CDR1 MNHEY and CDR2 SMNVEV (reference sequence). For the CDR3, the DNA is TGTGCCAGCAGGGGACAGCAAGGTAGCTCCTACAATGAGCAGTTCTTC. Translated, it gives CASRGQQGSSYNEQFF.

This clone was recorded a few times. The rearrangement uses TRBV28 and TRBJ2-7; 8 bases map to TRBD1. The CDR3 covers 18 residues. The germline CDR1 and CDR2 sequences are MDHEN and SYDVKM. The trim removed 2 bases at V and 9 bases at J, leaving 21 bases unmatched. Written as DNA, the CDR3 is TGTGCCAGCAGTTTAAACGGACAGGGAGGACCCCAAGGCATGCGGCAGTACTTC. Translation: CASSLNGQGGPQGMRQYF.

The V and J genes are TRBV2 and TRBJ2-2, with 7 bases lining up with TRBD1. The CDR3 spans 16 residues. Germline V gene data show CDR1 as SNHLY and CDR2 as FYNNEI. V lost 7 bases and J lost 0; bases outside the gene matches: 8. CDR3 in amino acids: CASNPTGNPNTGELFF. The CDR3 DNA sequence: TGTGCCAGCAACCCGACAGGGAACCCGAACACCGGGGAGCTGTTTTTT.

This clone was seen just once. This chain connects TRBV18 to TRBJ2-7, with D maybe TRBD2 (5 bases). The CDR3 has 14 amino acids. Trimming took off 6 bases at V and 3 bases at J, with 15 bases between the two ends. Germline lookup yields CDR1 KGHSH and CDR2 LQKENI. The CDR3 nucleotides read TGTGCCAGCTCCCCCGTTCTCGGGATCTACGAGCAGTACTTC. Translating gives CASSPVLGIYEQYF.